A single sample gave rise to the 14 T cell receptor beta chains below, sequenced in a study of T cells in Graves' hyperthyroidism and ophthalmopathy. What was amplified from RNA transcripts were TCR beta CDR3 regions. HTBI primers were used for first-round RT-PCR of the TCR CDR3. One entry per CDR3 protein, called by TCRdb with MiXCR from the multiplex PCR reads. Among 480,000 or so distinct CDR3 sequences, around 50% were seen once, and the ten largest hold about two fifths. The sequenced sample was peripheral blood or thyroid tissue (not recorded which). These receptor sequences come from an adult woman with Graves' disease, either hyperthyroidism or ophthalmopathy (not recorded which).

This clonotype came up a few times. The chain combines TRBV20-1 with TRBJ1-5; 10 bases align to TRBD1. This CDR3 spans 15 amino acids. Germline V gives CDR1 DFQATT, CDR2 SNEGSKA (reference sequence). V dropped 3 bases and J dropped 7; count of bases not matched to a gene: 9. The CDR3 sequence: CSASRDRGRRQPQHF. For the CDR3, the DNA is TGCAGTGCTAGCAGGGACAGGGGAAGGAGACAGCCCCAGCATTTT.

Remarks on this clonotype: With a much larger clone just one base away, this may be a read error. The chain carries TRBV28 and TRBJ1-1; 9 nucleotides align to TRBD1. The CDR3 consists of 12 residues. The germline V gene has CDR1 MDHEN and CDR2 SYDVKM. Here the CDR3 reads CVSRRTGVNAFF. The CDR3 coding sequence is TGTGTCAGCAGAAGGACAGGGGTCAATGCTTTCTTT. Full variable domain (outside the CDR3, taken from reference TRBV28 and TRBJ1-1): DVKVTQSSRYLVKRTGEKVFLECVQDMDHENMFWYRQDPGLGLRLIYFSYDVKMKEKGDIPEGYSVSREKKERFSLILESASTNQTSMYLCVSRRTGVNAFFGQGTRLTVV.

This clonotype occurred many times. The rearrangement uses TRBV2 and TRBJ1-3; tentative D call: TRBD1 (5 bases). The CDR3 contains 15 residues. Germline-derived CDR1 and CDR2 are SNHLY and FYNNEI. Trimming shortened V by 6 bases and J by 4 bases, and 16 bases separated the two germline ends. DNA for the CDR3: TGTGCCAGCAGCCGACGCAGGGAATCCGGAAACACCATATATTTT. This translates into CASSRRRESGNTIYF.

In regard to this clonotype: Mismatch with germline at one junction end may stem from a read error. J is TRBJ2-5 and V is TRBV24-1, with D perhaps given as TRBD1 or TRBD2 (6 bases each). This CDR3 has 13 residues. Looked up from germline, CDR1 is KGHDR and CDR2 is SFDVKD. CDR3 nucleotides: TGTGCCACTGCAGGGGAGGTACAAGAGACCCGGTACTTC. Translation gives CATAGEVQETRYF.

The chain links TRBV7-9 to TRBJ1-4; D unresolved. Germline V gene data show CDR1 as SEHNR and CDR2 as FQNEAQ (reference sequence). The length of the CDR3 is 17 residues. V gave up 4 bases and J gave up 5 bases, with 20 bases separating them. CDR3 DNA: TGTGCCAGCAGCTCCGGTCCTCCCGGGGTAGTCAATGAAAAACTGTTTTTT. It yields the protein CASSSGPPGVVNEKLFF.

The rearrangement uses TRBV10-3 and TRBJ2-7; a possible D gene is TRBD1 (6 bases). V was shortened by 4 bases and J by 0 bases, with 10 bases between the two germline ends. The germline V gene encodes CDR1 ENHRY and CDR2 SYGVKD. CDR3 length: 14 residues. The CDR3 bases are TGTGCCATCAGTGGACAGGACAGCTCCTACGAGCAGTACTTC. It is translated as CAISGQDSSYEQYF.

This clonotype was seen a handful of times. The V call is TRBV5-1, the J call TRBJ1-4; 7 bases fit TRBD1. The trim removed 4 bases at V and 3 bases at J, leaving 6 bases unmatched. The length of the CDR3 is 15 residues. Germline CDR1 and CDR2: SGHRS and YFSETQ. The CDR3 region is CASSADREPNEKLFF. CDR3 bases: TGCGCCAGCAGCGCCGACAGGGAACCTAATGAAAAACTGTTTTTT.

The chain combines TRBV14 with TRBJ1-6; a weak D match, TRBD1 (5 bases). The CDR3 is 15 amino acids. Germline CDR1 SGHDN, CDR2 FVKESK. The V end lost 4 bases, the J end lost 7 bases, and 14 bases lay between the germline ends. CDR3 in DNA: TGTGCCAGCAGCCTAGGGACGATCCGGAATTCACCCCTCCACTTT. This encodes CASSLGTIRNSPLHF.

The V and J genes are TRBV20-1 and TRBJ2-5; 8 positions match TRBD2. This CDR3 has 16 residues. Germline loops: CDR1 DFQATT, CDR2 SNEGSKA (reference sequence). V shed 6 bases and J 2 bases; nucleotides not matched to a gene: 14. The CDR3 DNA is TGCAGTGCGCCGCGTACTAACGGGAGGGCACAAGAGACCCAGTACTTC. Its translation is CSAPRTNGRAQETQYF.

This clonotype showed up many times. V and J are TRBV5-8 and TRBJ1-2, with D unclear. There are 13 residues in the CDR3. Trimming cost V 4 bases and J 8 bases, with 15 bases left between them. Germline assignment: CDR1 SGHTS and CDR2 YDEGEE. The CDR3 protein is CASSPRMAVGYTF. The CDR3, as DNA: TGTGCCAGCAGCCCGAGGATGGCGGTAGGCTACACCTTC.

The rearrangement joins TRBV5-5 to TRBJ2-7; D may match TRBD1 or TRBD2 (5 bases each). Germline V gives CDR1 SGHKS, CDR2 YYEKEE (reference sequence). CDR3 length: 12 amino acids. The V gene lost 4 bases and the J gene lost 7 bases, with 12 bases spanning the gap. The CDR3, as DNA: TGTGCCAGCAGCGGCCGGGGCCGTGAGCAGTACTTC. Its translation is CASSGRGREQYF.

The rearrangement joins TRBV2 to TRBJ1-6; tentatively, D is TRBD1 (6 bases). Trimming stripped 6 bases from V and 7 bases from J, with 16 bases between. The germline gives CDR1 SNHLY, CDR2 FYNNEI. The CDR3 has 15 amino acids. The CDR3 nucleotides are TGTGCCAGCAGCCCTAGGGACATTGGGAATTCACCCCTCCACTTT. Encoded protein: CASSPRDIGNSPLHF.

This chain connects TRBV29-1 to TRBJ2-6; 7 bases match TRBD1. CDR3 length: 15 residues. V was clipped by 5 bases and J by 4 bases; unmatched bases: 8. Looked up from germline, CDR1 is SQVTM and CDR2 is ANQGSEA. The CDR3 bases are TGCAGCGTTTCGGGACCGGGACAGGGGGCCAACGTCCTGACTTTC. This codes for CSVSGPGQGANVLTF.

The chain has TRBV7-8 and TRBJ2-5, with 7 bases identical to TRBD2. The junction had 16 bases not matched to a gene; V was cut back by 4 bases and J by 2 bases. This CDR3 contains 18 residues. Per the germline V gene, CDR1 is SGHVS and CDR2 is FQNEAQ. The CDR3 bases are TGTGCCAGCAGCTCCCGGACTAGAGATGGAGGACGGCAAGAGACCCAGTACTTC. Protein product: CASSSRTRDGGRQETQYF.